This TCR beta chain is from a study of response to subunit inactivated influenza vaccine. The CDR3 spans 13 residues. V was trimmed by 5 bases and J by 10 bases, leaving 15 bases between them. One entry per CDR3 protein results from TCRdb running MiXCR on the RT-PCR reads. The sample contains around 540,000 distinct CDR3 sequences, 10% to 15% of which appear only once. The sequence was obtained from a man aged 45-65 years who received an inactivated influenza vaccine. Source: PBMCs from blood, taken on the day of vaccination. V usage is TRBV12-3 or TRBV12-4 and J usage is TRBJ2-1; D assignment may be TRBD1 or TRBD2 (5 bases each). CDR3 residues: CASSGSTRGEQFF. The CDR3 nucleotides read TGTGCCAGCAGTGGGAGCACTAGGGGAGAGCAGTTCTTC.